This record covers a single T cell receptor (beta chain). This sample was taken from a study of PD-1 blockade in classical Hodgkin lymphoma. Each patient relapsed following autologous stem cell transplantation, and prior brentuximab vedotin exposure differed. Only in-frame clones appear in the TCRdb table, and some are missing; sequencing was by immunoSEQ multiplex PCR. Among more than 140,000 clones listed, around four fifths were seen once. With 6 bases removed from V and 2 bases from J, the gap between germline ends came to 16 bases. This CDR3 comprises 15 residues. Germline CDR1 is SGHTA and CDR2 is FQGTGA.

Material: peripheral blood mononuclear cells (PBMCs), obtained before the second cycle of nivolumab. This receptor was taken from a human donor with classical Hodgkin lymphoma. The chain carries TRBV7-3 and TRBJ1-2; D call uncertain. The DNA for the CDR3 is TGTGCCAGCAGTTACTCCGCCGGGCCAAACTATGGCTACACCTTC. Protein product: CASSYSAGPNYGYTF.